The 21 T cell receptor beta chains in this list originate from one sample, sequenced in a study of T cell changes during pregnancy in multiple sclerosis. TCRdb's copy holds only in-frame clones and misses some; the assay was immunoSEQ multiplex PCR. The sample includes around 56,000 clones, roughly 94% seen only once; the top ten take 2.5% to 3%. The source material was CD8+ T cells from peripheral blood mononuclear cells, sampled after pregnancy. These receptors were taken from a female donor with multiple sclerosis, enrolled in a pregnancy study.

The V gene is TRBV30, the J gene TRBJ2-3; D is unresolved. Germline V gene sequence: CDR1 GTSNPN, CDR2 SVGIG (reference sequence). Deletions cut 2 bases from V and 4 bases from J, with 13 bases between. The CDR3 has 14 residues. The chain's CDR3 is CAWSIGYSADTQYF. As DNA, the CDR3 is TGTGCCTGGAGTATCGGGTATTCGGCAGATACGCAGTATTTT. Using reference TRBV30 and TRBJ2-3 for the parts outside the CDR3, the full variable domain is SQTIHQWPATLVQPVGSPLSLECTVEGTSNPNLYWYRQAAGRGLQLLFYSVGIGQISSEVPQNLSASRPQDRQFILSSKKLLLSDSGFYLCAWSIGYSADTQYFGPGTRLTVL.

The genes are TRBV6-1 and TRBJ2-1; 8 bases fit TRBD1. This CDR3 region has 15 residues. Germline V gene lookup returns CDR1 MNHNS and CDR2 SASEGT. V trimming: 2 bases; J trimming: 6 bases; junction bases outside the gene matches: 6. CDR3 loop: CASSEFGQGPNEQFF. The CDR3 DNA follows: TGTGCCAGCAGTGAATTTGGACAGGGACCCAATGAGCAGTTCTTC.

The chain has TRBV2 and TRBJ2-2; TRBD2 agrees at 12 bases. Germline-derived CDR1 and CDR2 are SNHLY and FYNNEI. The V segment lost 7 bases and the J segment 5 bases; nucleotides outside the gene matches: 8. CDR3 length: 16 residues. CDR3 bases: TGTGCCAGCACCCCACTAGCGGGAGGAGGGACCGGGGAGCTGTTTTTT. Residues: CASTPLAGGGTGELFF.

This chain connects TRBV5-6 to TRBJ2-3, with D possibly TRBD2 on 6 matching bases. Trimming removed 0 bases at V and 0 bases at J, with 8 bases between. This CDR3 has 15 amino acids. Per the germline V gene, CDR1 is SGHDT and CDR2 is YYEEEE. The CDR3 here is CASSLVADSTDTQYF. The CDR3 DNA is TGTGCCAGCAGCTTGGTAGCGGATAGCACAGATACGCAGTATTTT.

The gene calls are TRBV28 and TRBJ2-1; D may be TRBD1 (6 bases). V was clipped by 5 bases and J by 8 bases, with 13 bases between them. The length of the CDR3 is 13 residues. Germline CDR1 and CDR2: MDHEN and SYDVKM. DNA of the CDR3: TGTGCCAGCAGTAACATATACAGGGATGAGCAGTTCTTC. Translating it yields CASSNIYRDEQFF.

The chain uses TRBV5-1 and TRBJ1-2, with D perhaps matching TRBD1 (5 bases). The CDR3 is 15 amino acids. V was shortened by 0 bases and J by 3 bases, with 12 bases between the two germline ends. The germline CDR1 and CDR2 sequences are SGHRS and YFSETQ. The CDR3 region is CASSLDLAGDYGYTF. CDR3 nucleotide sequence: TGCGCCAGCAGCTTGGATCTTGCGGGGGACTATGGCTACACCTTC. Full variable domain (remainder filled in from reference TRBV5-1 and TRBJ1-2): KAGVTQTPRYLIKTRGQQVTLSCSPISGHRSVSWYQQTPGQGLQFLFEYFSETQRNKGNFPGRFSGRQFSNSRSEMNVSTLELGDSALYLCASSLDLAGDYGYTFGSGTRLTVV.

The genes are TRBV9 and TRBJ1-4; TRBD1 is a possible D gene (6 bases). The CDR3 spans 15 residues. The germline CDR1 and CDR2 sequences are SGDLS and YYNGEE. The V end lost 3 bases, the J end lost 8 bases, and 17 bases lay between the germline ends. The CDR3 sequence: CASSAEGGGYEKLFF. The CDR3 DNA follows: TGTGCCAGCAGCGCCGAGGGAGGGGGTTACGAAAAACTGTTTTTT.

V and J are TRBV27 and TRBJ2-7; the D gene is possibly TRBD1 (6 bases). With 6 bases removed from V and 12 bases from J, the gap between germline ends came to 24 bases. CDR3 length: 14 residues. Germline assignment: CDR1 MNHEY and CDR2 SMNVEV (reference sequence). The CDR3 sequence: CASSRGGAGNPAYF. The CDR3 DNA reads TGTGCCAGCAGCCGAGGGGGTGCTGGGAACCCAGCGTACTTC.

This chain links TRBV9 with TRBJ2-7; D not resolved. The germline V gene encodes CDR1 SGDLS and CDR2 YYNGEE. The CDR3 totals 13 residues. The V end was cut by 0 bases, the J end by 2 bases, with 6 bases between. CDR3 coding DNA: TGTGCCAGCAGCGTAGGAGGAACCTACGAGCAGTACTTC. Encoded protein: CASSVGGTYEQYF.

Here the CDR3 DNA reads TGTGCCAGCAGTTTAGGAGCGGCCGGGGAGCTGTTTTTT. The encoded protein is CASSLGAAGELFF. J is TRBJ2-2 and V is TRBV27; D may be TRBD2 (5 bases). CDR1 and CDR2 from the germline V gene are MNHEY and SMNVEV (reference sequence). The CDR3 runs 13 residues. With 2 bases removed from V and 6 bases from J, the gap between germline ends came to 7 bases.

This chain links TRBV2 with TRBJ2-5; TRBD2 matches 7 bases. V dropped 2 bases and J dropped 3; count of bases not matched to a gene: 6. This CDR3 has 15 amino acids. CDR1 is SNHLY, CDR2 FYNNEI, per germline. CDR3 sequence reads: CASSERASGKETQYF. The CDR3 bases are TGTGCCAGCAGTGAAAGGGCTAGCGGTAAAGAGACCCAGTACTTC.

The chain uses TRBV6-1 and TRBJ1-5, with a tentative D call TRBD1 (5 bases). The V gene's germline CDR1 is MNHNS and CDR2 SASEGT. V gave up 7 bases and J gave up 1 base, with 8 bases separating them. This CDR3 comprises 13 residues. Here the CDR3 reads CASNPGSNQPQHF. The CDR3 DNA reads TGTGCCAGCAACCCAGGGAGCAATCAGCCCCAGCATTTT.

J is TRBJ2-1 and V is TRBV5-1, with 9 bases identical to TRBD2. This CDR3 comprises 17 residues. Germline assignment: CDR1 SGHRS and CDR2 YFSETQ. The V and J ends lost 3 bases and 4 bases, in that order; junction bases with no gene match: 11. The CDR3 bases are TGCGCCAGCAGCTCCCTAATTGCGGGAGGGCCTTACAATGAGCAGTTCTTC. Translated, it gives CASSSLIAGGPYNEQFF.

The V gene is TRBV7-9, the J gene TRBJ2-1; unclear D gene. CDR1 is SEHNR and CDR2 is FQNEAQ in the germline V gene (reference sequence). Trimming removed 1 base at V and 4 bases at J, with 5 bases between. This CDR3 spans 13 amino acids. The CDR3, as DNA: TGTGCCAGCAGCTTAGGGAGTTACAATGAGCAGTTCTTC. Protein product: CASSLGSYNEQFF.

V is TRBV7-9 and J is TRBJ2-7; the match to TRBD1 covers 10 bases. The V segment lost 3 bases and the J segment 0 bases; nucleotides outside the gene matches: 8. The length of the CDR3 is 17 residues. Per the germline V gene, CDR1 is SEHNR and CDR2 is FQNEAQ (reference sequence). CDR3 region: CASSFPGTGDYSYEQYF. Here the CDR3 DNA reads TGTGCCAGCAGCTTCCCCGGGACAGGGGACTACTCCTACGAGCAGTACTTC.

The rearrangement uses TRBV30 and TRBJ2-3; TRBD2 agrees at 9 bases. CDR3 length equals 14 residues. V was pared by 3 bases and J by 5 bases, with 6 bases of the junction left unmatched. From germline, CDR1 is GTSNPN and CDR2 SVGIG (reference sequence). CDR3 region: CAWRGLAGQDTQYF. CDR3 coding DNA: TGTGCCTGGAGAGGGCTAGCGGGACAAGATACGCAGTATTTT.

The chain is built from TRBV4-1 and TRBJ2-5, with TRBD2 matching 11 bases. The CDR3 is 15 amino acids. The V gene's germline CDR1 is MGHRA and CDR2 YSYEKL. With V trimmed by 3 bases and J by 3 bases, 3 bases remained unmatched. The CDR3 region is CASSHLLAGEETQYF. In nucleotides, the CDR3 is TGCGCCAGCAGCCACCTACTAGCGGGAGAAGAGACCCAGTACTTC.

This clone has only one observation. V and J are TRBV13 and TRBJ2-3; 14 positions agree with TRBD2. Losses at the gene ends were 5 bases for V and 5 bases for J; bases not matched to a gene: 6. CDR3 length: 16 residues. The germline gives CDR1 PRHDT, CDR2 FYEKMQ (reference sequence). CDR3 loop: CASSTRLAGGRDTQYF. CDR3 coding DNA: TGTGCCAGCAGCACAAGACTAGCGGGAGGGAGAGATACGCAGTATTTT.

The chain couples TRBV9 to TRBJ2-7, with a possible D match to TRBD1 (6 bases). Germline V gives CDR1 SGDLS, CDR2 YYNGEE. This CDR3 has 14 amino acids. V was cut by 4 bases and J by 8 bases, with 19 bases left in between. This CDR3 reads CASSPQGSLLQQYF. The CDR3 nucleotides are TGTGCCAGCAGCCCGCAGGGGAGTCTACTACAGCAGTACTTC.

The chain carries TRBV5-4 and TRBJ2-1; 12 nucleotides line up with TRBD2. The V gene end was trimmed by 10 bases and the J gene end by 9 bases; junction bases not matched to a gene: 14. CDR3 length equals 15 residues. From germline, CDR1 is SGHNT and CDR2 YYREEE (reference sequence). The CDR3 sequence: CARPLLAGGPGEQFF. In DNA, the CDR3 is TGTGCCCGCCCTCTCCTAGCGGGAGGGCCAGGTGAGCAGTTCTTC.

V and J are TRBV6-5 and TRBJ2-3; 7 bases agree with TRBD2. V was pared by 1 base and J by 4 bases, with 2 bases of the junction left unmatched. The CDR3 is made up of 14 amino acids. Germline-derived CDR1 and CDR2 are MNHEY and SVGAGI. CDR3 in amino acids: CASSYFGGSDTQYF. CDR3 sequence (DNA): TGTGCCAGCAGTTACTTCGGGGGGTCAGATACGCAGTATTTT.